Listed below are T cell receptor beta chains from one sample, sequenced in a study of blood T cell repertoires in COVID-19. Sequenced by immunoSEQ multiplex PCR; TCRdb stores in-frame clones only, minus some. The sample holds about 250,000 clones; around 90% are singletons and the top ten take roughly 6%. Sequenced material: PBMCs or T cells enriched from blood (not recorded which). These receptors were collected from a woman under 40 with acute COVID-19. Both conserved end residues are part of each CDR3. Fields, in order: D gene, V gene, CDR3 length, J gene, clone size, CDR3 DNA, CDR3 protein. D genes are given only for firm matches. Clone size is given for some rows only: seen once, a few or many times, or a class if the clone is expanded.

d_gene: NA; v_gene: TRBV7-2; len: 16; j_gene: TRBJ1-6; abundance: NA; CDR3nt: TGTGCCAGCAGCTTGCAGGGTCCCTCCTATAATTCACCCCTCCACTTT; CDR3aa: CASSLQGPSYNSPLHF
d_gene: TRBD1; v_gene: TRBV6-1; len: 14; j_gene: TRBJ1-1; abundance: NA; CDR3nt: TGTGCCAGCAGTGAAGTGCAGGGGGACACTGAAGCTTTCTTT; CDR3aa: CASSEVQGDTEAFF
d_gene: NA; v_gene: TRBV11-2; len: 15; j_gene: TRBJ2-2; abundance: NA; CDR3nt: TGTGCCAGCAGCCAACAGGGCTCGAACACCGGGGAGCTGTTTTTT; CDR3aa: CASSQQGSNTGELFF
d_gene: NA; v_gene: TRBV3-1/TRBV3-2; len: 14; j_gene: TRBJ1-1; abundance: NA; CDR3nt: TGTGCCAGCAGCCCAACAGGGTGGTACACTGAAGCTTTCTTT; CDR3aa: CASSPTGWYTEAFF
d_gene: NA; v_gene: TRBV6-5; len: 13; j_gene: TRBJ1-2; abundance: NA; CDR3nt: TGTGCCAGCACCCTGGGGCTGAACTATGGCTACACCTTC; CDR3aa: CASTLGLNYGYTF
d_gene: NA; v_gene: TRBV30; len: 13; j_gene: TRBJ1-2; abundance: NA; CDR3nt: TGTGCCTGGAGTAGCAGCGTTAACTATGGCTACACCTTC; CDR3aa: CAWSSSVNYGYTF
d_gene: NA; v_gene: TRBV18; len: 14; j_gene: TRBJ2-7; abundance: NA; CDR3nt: TGTGCCAGCTCACCTGGGGCGGCTACCTACGAGCAGTACTTC; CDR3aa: CASSPGAATYEQYF
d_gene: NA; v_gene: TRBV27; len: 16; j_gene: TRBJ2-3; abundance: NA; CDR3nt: TGTGCCAGCAGTTTTAGAGCGACTCCTAGCACAGATACGCAGTATTTT; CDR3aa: CASSFRATPSTDTQYF
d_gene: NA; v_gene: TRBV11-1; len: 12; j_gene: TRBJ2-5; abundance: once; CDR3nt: TGTGCCAGCAGCCCCAGAGGAGAGACCCAGTACTTC; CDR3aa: CASSPRGETQYF
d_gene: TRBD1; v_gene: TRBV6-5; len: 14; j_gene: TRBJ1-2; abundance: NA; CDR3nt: TGTGCCAGCAGTCAGGACAGGAAAAACTATGGCTACACCTTC; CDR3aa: CASSQDRKNYGYTF
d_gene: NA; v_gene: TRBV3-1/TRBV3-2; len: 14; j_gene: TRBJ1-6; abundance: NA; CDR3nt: TGTGCCAGCAGCCAAGGAGGGTATGATTCACCCCTCCACTTT; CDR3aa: CASSQGGYDSPLHF
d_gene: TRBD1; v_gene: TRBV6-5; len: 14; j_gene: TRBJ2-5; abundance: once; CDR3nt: TGTGCCAGCAGTTCGACAGGGTCTGCGGGGACCCAGTACTTC; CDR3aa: CASSSTGSAGTQYF
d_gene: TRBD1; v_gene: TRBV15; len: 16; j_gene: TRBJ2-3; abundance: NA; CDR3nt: TGTGCCACCGAAACGGGCTGGACAGGGGGAACAGATACGCAGTATTTT; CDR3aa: CATETGWTGGTDTQYF
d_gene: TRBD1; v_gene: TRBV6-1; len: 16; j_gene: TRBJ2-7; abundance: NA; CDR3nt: TGTGCCAGCAGTGAATTAACCGGGACAGGGTCCTACGAGCAGTACTTC; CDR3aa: CASSELTGTGSYEQYF
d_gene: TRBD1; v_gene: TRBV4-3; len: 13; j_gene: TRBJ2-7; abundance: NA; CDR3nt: TGCGCCAGCAGCCAAGCACAGGGGTACGAGCAGTACTTC; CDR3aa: CASSQAQGYEQYF
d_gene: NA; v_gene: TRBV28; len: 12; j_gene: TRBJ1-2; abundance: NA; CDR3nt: TGTGCCAGCACCCCAGGCGGGTATGGCTACACCTTC; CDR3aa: CASTPGGYGYTF
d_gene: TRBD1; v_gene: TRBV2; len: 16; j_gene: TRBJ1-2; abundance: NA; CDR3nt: TGTGCCAGCCCCCATGGAAAGGGACAGGGGAACTATGGCTACACCTTC; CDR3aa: CASPHGKGQGNYGYTF
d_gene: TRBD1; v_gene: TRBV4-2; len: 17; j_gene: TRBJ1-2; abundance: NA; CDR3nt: TGTGCCAGCAGCCAAGAGACAGGGGGTCGAGCTAACTATGGCTACACCTTC; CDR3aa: CASSQETGGRANYGYTF
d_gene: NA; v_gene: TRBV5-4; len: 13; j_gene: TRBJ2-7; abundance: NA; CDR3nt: TGTGCCAGCAGCGAGGGCCCGAGCTACGAGCAGTACTTC; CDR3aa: CASSEGPSYEQYF
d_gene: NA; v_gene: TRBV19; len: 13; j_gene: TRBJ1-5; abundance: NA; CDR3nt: TGTGCCAGTAGTATTTGGGAGCTTCAGCCCCAGCATTTT; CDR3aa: CASSIWELQPQHF
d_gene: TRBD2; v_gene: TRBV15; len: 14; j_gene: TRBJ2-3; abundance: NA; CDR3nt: TGTGCCACCAGCAGCGCAAGGGGAGGGGATACGCAGTATTTT; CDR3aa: CATSSARGGDTQYF
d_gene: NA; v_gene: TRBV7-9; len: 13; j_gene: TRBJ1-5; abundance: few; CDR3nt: TGTGCCAGCAGCTTAGACGGGAATCAGCCCCAGCATTTT; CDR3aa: CASSLDGNQPQHF
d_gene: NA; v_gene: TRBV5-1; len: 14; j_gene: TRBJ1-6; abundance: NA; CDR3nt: TGCGCCAGCAGCCTGAGCTCCTATAATTCACCCCTCCACTTT; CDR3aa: CASSLSSYNSPLHF
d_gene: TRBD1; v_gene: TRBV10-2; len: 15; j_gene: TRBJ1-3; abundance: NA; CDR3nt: TGCGCCAGCAGTGAGAGGACAGGGTCTGGAAACACCATATATTTT; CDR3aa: CASSERTGSGNTIYF
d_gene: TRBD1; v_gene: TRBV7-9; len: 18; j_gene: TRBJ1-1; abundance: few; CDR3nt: TGTGCCAGCAGCTTCACGCCGGGACAGGGCTCTGTGAAGACTGAAGCTTTCTTT; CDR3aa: CASSFTPGQGSVKTEAFF
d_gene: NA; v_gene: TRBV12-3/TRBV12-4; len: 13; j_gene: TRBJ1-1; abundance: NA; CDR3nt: TGTGCCAGCAGTTTACAGGGGCGGTCTGAAGCTTTCTTT; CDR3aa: CASSLQGRSEAFF
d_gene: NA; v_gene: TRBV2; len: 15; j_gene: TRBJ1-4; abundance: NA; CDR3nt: TGTGCCAGCAGTCGAGGCGTGTCGGGGGTTGAAAAACTGTTTTTT; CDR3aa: CASSRGVSGVEKLFF
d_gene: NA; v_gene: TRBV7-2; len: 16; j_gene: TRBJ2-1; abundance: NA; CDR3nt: TGTGCCAGCAGCTTAGTTGCGGGGGCCTCTGTAAATGGGCAGTTCTTC; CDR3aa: CASSLVAGASVNGQFF
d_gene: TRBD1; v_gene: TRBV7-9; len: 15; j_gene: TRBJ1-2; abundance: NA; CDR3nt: TGTGCCAGCAGCCCCCGACAGGGAATTAACTATGGCTACACCTTC; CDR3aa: CASSPRQGINYGYTF
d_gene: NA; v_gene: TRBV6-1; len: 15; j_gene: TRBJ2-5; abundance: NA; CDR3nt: TGTGCCAGCAGTGAGTGGGGCGGGGCACAAGAGACCCAGTACTTC; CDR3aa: CASSEWGGAQETQYF
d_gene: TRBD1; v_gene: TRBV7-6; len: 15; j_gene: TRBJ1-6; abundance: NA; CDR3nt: TGTGCCAGCAGCCCCAACAGGGGGGATAATTCACCCCTCCACTTT; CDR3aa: CASSPNRGDNSPLHF
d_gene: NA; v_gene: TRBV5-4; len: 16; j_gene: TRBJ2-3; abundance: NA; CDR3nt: TGTGCCAGCAGCTTGGGTCCTAGCGTTAGCACAGATACGCAGTATTTT; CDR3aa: CASSLGPSVSTDTQYF
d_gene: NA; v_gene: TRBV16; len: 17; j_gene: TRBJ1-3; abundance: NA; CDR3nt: TGTGCCAGCAGCCAACTCAGTTCCACCCCCTCTGGAAACACCATATATTTT; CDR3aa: CASSQLSSTPSGNTIYF
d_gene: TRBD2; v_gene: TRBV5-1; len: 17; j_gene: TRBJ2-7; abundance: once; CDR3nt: TGCGCCAGCAGCCCCCAACCCACTAGCGGGGGGCTCTACGAGCAGTACTTC; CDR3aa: CASSPQPTSGGLYEQYF
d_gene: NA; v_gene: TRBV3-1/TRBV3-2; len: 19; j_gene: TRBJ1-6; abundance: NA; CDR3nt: TGTGCCAGCAGCGACCTTCCTCCGGGAAGACGGAATTTTAATTCACCCCTCCACTTT; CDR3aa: CASSDLPPGRRNFNSPLHF
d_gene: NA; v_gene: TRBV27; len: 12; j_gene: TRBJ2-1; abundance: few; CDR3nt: TGTGCCAGCAGTTTAAGGGGAAATGAGCAGTTCTTC; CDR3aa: CASSLRGNEQFF
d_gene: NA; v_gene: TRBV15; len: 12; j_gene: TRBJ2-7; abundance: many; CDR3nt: TGTGCCACCAGCACCGGCTCCTACGAGCAGTACTTC; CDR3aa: CATSTGSYEQYF
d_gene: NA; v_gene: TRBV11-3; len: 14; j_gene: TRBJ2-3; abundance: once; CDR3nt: TGTGCCAGCAGTAGGCGGGACGGCACAGATACGCAGTATTTT; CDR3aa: CASSRRDGTDTQYF